The sequence of this TCR beta chain was determined in a study of blood T cell repertoires in COVID-19. Study-wide context: Samples came from the United States, Italy and Spain, spanning acute and convalescent COVID-19. Nucleic acid was either cDNA or gDNA, and it came from T cells, B-cell-depleted T cells, or PBMCs.

Trimming left V 6 bases short and J 3 bases short, with 11 bases between. This CDR3 contains 13 residues. Germline assignment: CDR1 MGHDK and CDR2 SYGVNS. Data came from immunoSEQ multiplex PCR; TCRdb stores just in-frame clones and leaves some out. In the table there are under 250,000 clones, more than 70% of which are singletons. This clone has a handful of counts. The receptor comes from an older man with acute or convalescent COVID-19. The rearrangement uses TRBV25-1 and TRBJ1-1, with D unclear. Sequencing input: peripheral blood. The CDR3 DNA follows: TGTGCCAGCAGGATGGGCCCCCACACTGAAGCTTTCTTT. Translating gives CASRMGPHTEAFF.